Each of the 18 T cell receptor beta chains below was sequenced from the same sample in a study of beta chain features in type 1 diabetes. The entirety of the isolated RNA underwent reverse transcription, so expressed TCRB transcripts were sequenced. Produced via immunoSEQ multiplex PCR; TCRdb's table is partial and in-frame only. The sample records around 300,000 clones, 11% being singletons. The sample comprised naive CD4+ T cells from blood. These receptor sequences come from a woman aged 25 to 45 in good health.

The CDR3 sequence is CASSVAGLYGYTF. In nucleotides, the CDR3 is TGTGCCAGCAGCGTCGCCGGTCTCTATGGCTACACCTTC. The V call is TRBV6-1, the J call TRBJ1-2; D ambiguous. This CDR3 has 13 residues. V shed 6 bases and J shed 4 bases, with 12 bases lying between them. Germline CDR1 is MNHNS and CDR2 is SASEGT.

This clone was seen a handful of times. Other DNA sequences within the sample encode an identical CDR3. The gene calls are TRBV28 and TRBJ2-7; no clear D gene. Germline assignment: CDR1 MDHEN and CDR2 SYDVKM. Trimming removed 6 bases from V and 3 bases from J, with 9 bases in between. The CDR3 runs to 12 residues. CDR3 nucleotides: TGTGCCAGCAGCCCAGGTAGCTACGAGCAGTACTTC. Translation: CASSPGSYEQYF.

This clone was recorded a few times. The chain is built from TRBV30 and TRBJ2-7; TRBD2 matches 11 bases. V lost 3 bases to trimming and J lost 2 bases; unmatched junction nucleotides: 6. This CDR3 is 15 amino acids long. Germline V lookup: CDR1 GTSNPN, CDR2 SVGIG (reference sequence). The CDR3 sequence is CAWRATSGKAYEQYF. CDR3 DNA: TGTGCCTGGAGGGCGACTAGCGGGAAAGCCTACGAGCAGTACTTC.

This clone was observed a handful of times. V usage is TRBV18 and J usage is TRBJ2-1; TRBD1 agrees at 10 bases. This CDR3 is 15 amino acids long. Trimming cost V 3 bases and J 8 bases; bases outside gene matches: 7. Germline V gives CDR1 KGHSH, CDR2 LQKENI. The CDR3 protein is CASSPGTGEYHEQFF. In DNA, the CDR3 is TGTGCCAGCTCACCCGGGACAGGGGAGTACCATGAGCAGTTCTTC.

J is TRBJ1-2 and V is TRBV30, with 9 bases matching TRBD1. The germline gives CDR1 GTSNPN, CDR2 SVGIG (reference sequence). The V gene end was trimmed by 5 bases and the J gene end by 3 bases; junction bases not matched to a gene: 1. This CDR3 spans 12 amino acids. Here the CDR3 reads CAWGDRDYGYTF. CDR3 coding DNA: TGTGCCTGGGGGGACAGGGACTATGGCTACACCTTC.

The rearrangement uses TRBV28 and TRBJ2-1, with 13 bases lining up with TRBD2. Trimming removed 5 bases from V and 6 bases from J; junction bases left unmatched: 4. CDR1 is MDHEN, CDR2 SYDVKM, per germline. The CDR3 has 15 amino acids. CDR3 nucleotide sequence: TGTGCCAGCAGTATGGGACTAGCGGGAACCAATGAGCAGTTCTTC. Encoded protein: CASSMGLAGTNEQFF. Combining the CDR3 with reference TRBV28 and TRBJ2-1 gives the whole variable domain DVKVTQSSRYLVKRTGEKVFLECVQDMDHENMFWYRQDPGLGLRLIYFSYDVKMKEKGDIPEGYSVSREKKERFSLILESASTNQTSMYLCASSMGLAGTNEQFFGPGTRLTVL.

The rearrangement joins TRBV11-3 to TRBJ2-1; 7 positions match TRBD2. Trimming removed 1 base from V and 10 bases from J; junction bases left unmatched: 4. The germline V gene encodes CDR1 SGHNT and CDR2 YENEEA. The CDR3 is made up of 13 amino acids. The CDR3: CASSLVASGEQFF. CDR3 coding DNA: TGTGCCAGCAGCTTAGTCGCTAGCGGCGAGCAGTTCTTC.

The table lists this clone with a few counts. The V call is TRBV19, the J call TRBJ2-1; 11 bases line up with TRBD2. Germline CDR1 LNHDA, CDR2 SQIVND (reference sequence). V shed 3 bases, J shed 8 bases, and the junction held 6 bases outside the gene matches. The CDR3 runs 15 residues. The CDR3 coding sequence is TGTGCCAGTAGTATTCAACTAGCGGGAGTTGATGAGCAGTTCTTC. Amino acid sequence: CASSIQLAGVDEQFF.

This clone turned up a few times. At one of its ends the junction is not consistent with the germline gene, which may arise from a read error. The gene calls are TRBV7-2 and TRBJ2-7; 10 bases line up with TRBD1. CDR1 is SGHTA, CDR2 FQGNSA, per germline. This CDR3 has 13 amino acids. CDR3 amino acids: CANSRDRGHEQYF. In nucleotides, the CDR3 is TGTGCCAACAGCCGGGACAGGGGCCACGAGCAGTACTTC.

This clone was observed a handful of times. The chain has TRBV30 and TRBJ2-7; weak D call: TRBD1 (5 bases). V was pared by 5 bases and J by 0 bases, with 14 bases between. This CDR3 comprises 14 residues. Germline V gene data show CDR1 as GTSNPN and CDR2 as SVGIG (reference sequence). The CDR3 loop is CAWSRGYSSYEQYF. As DNA, the CDR3 is TGTGCCTGGTCAAGGGGTTATAGCTCCTACGAGCAGTACTTC.

This rearrangement joins TRBV30 to TRBJ2-5; 9 nucleotides match TRBD2. The CDR3 spans 16 residues. Germline V CDR1 and CDR2: GTSNPN, SVGIG (reference sequence). V lost 3 bases to trimming and J lost 4 bases; unmatched junction nucleotides: 12. CDR3 coding DNA: TGTGCCTGGAGCGGAATTAGCGGGAGTGGGGGAGAGACCCAGTACTTC. This gives the protein CAWSGISGSGGETQYF.

V is TRBV7-2 and J is TRBJ2-3; D may be TRBD1 (5 bases). Germline V lookup: CDR1 SGHTA, CDR2 FQGNSA. The germline V and J ends were trimmed by 2 bases and 1 base, with 7 bases remaining between them. This CDR3 has 14 amino acids. The CDR3 loop reads CASSLLGRTDTQYF. The DNA for the CDR3 is TGTGCCAGCAGCTTACTGGGGCGCACAGATACGCAGTATTTT.

This clone was counted only a few times. Other nucleotide sequences from this sample produce the same CDR3. The rearrangement joins TRBV29-1 to TRBJ2-7; D gene uncertain. Trimming cost V 4 bases and J 5 bases, with 15 bases left between them. Per germline, CDR1 SQVTM and CDR2 ANQGSEA. This CDR3 has 13 amino acids. The CDR3 DNA sequence: TGCAGCGTTGGCGGCCGGGTCCGGAACGAGCAGTACTTC. Translating it yields CSVGGRVRNEQYF.

In its sample, this clone was seen a few times. The CDR3 DNA reads as TGTGCCAGCATGACAGGGGGCGAGACCCAGTACTTC. Its translation: CASMTGGETQYF. This chain connects TRBV21-1 to TRBJ2-5; the table names TRBD1, a call not compared with the DNA. TRBV21-1 is assigned pseudogene status. This CDR3 has 12 residues.

This chain uses TRBV15 with TRBJ2-1; 8 bases are shared with TRBD2. This CDR3 comprises 14 residues. Germline CDR1 is LNHNV and CDR2 is YYDKDF (reference sequence). V gave up 4 bases and J gave up 6 bases; unmatched junction bases: 5. The CDR3 region is CATSTLAGVNEQFF. The CDR3 nucleotides are TGTGCCACCAGCACTCTAGCGGGCGTCAATGAGCAGTTCTTC.

This clone was seen only a few times. The chain is built from TRBV7-2 and TRBJ2-1; TRBD2 matches 7 bases. Germline CDR1 and CDR2: SGHTA and FQGNSA. J gave up 6 bases and V 4 bases, and 9 bases lay outside the gene matches. The CDR3 runs 15 residues. CDR3 bases: TGTGCCAGCAGCTCGGATCGACTAGCAACCAATGAGCAGTTCTTC. Protein: CASSSDRLATNEQFF. Supplemented by reference TRBV7-2 and TRBJ2-1, the full variable domain reads GAGVSQSPSNKVTEKGKDVELRCDPISGHTALYWYRQSLGQGLEFLIYFQGNSAPDKSGLPSDRFSAERTGGSVSTLTIQRTQQEDSAVYLCASSSDRLATNEQFFGPGTRLTVL.

V is TRBV5-1 and J is TRBJ2-5, with TRBD1 matching over 7 bases. The V gene's germline CDR1 is SGHRS and CDR2 YFSETQ. The CDR3 has 13 residues. CDR3 sequence (DNA): TGCGCTGTCGGAGTAGGGGGCGGTGAGACCCAGTACTTC. It codes for CAVGVGGGETQYF. The full variable domain, in which reference TRBV5-1 and TRBJ2-5 provide the parts outside the CDR3, is KAGVTQTPRYLIKTRGQQVTLSCSPISGHRSVSWYQQTPGQGLQFLFEYFSETQRNKGNFPGRFSGRQFSNSRSEMNVSTLELGDSALYLCAVGVGGGETQYFGPGTRLLVL.

The V call is TRBV28, the J call TRBJ2-3; TRBD1 agrees at 7 bases. Germline V gene lookup returns CDR1 MDHEN and CDR2 SYDVKM. The CDR3 runs to 14 residues. The junction had 5 bases not matched to a gene; V was cut back by 6 bases and J by 2 bases. CDR3 region: CASSPGTVTDTQYF. CDR3 DNA: TGTGCCAGCAGCCCCGGGACAGTCACAGATACGCAGTATTTT.